A selection of T cell receptor beta chains follows, all from one sample in a study of cytomegalovirus exposure and HLA in healthy donors. Sequencing was performed with immunoSEQ multiplex PCR; in TCRdb, only in-frame clones are kept and a portion is missing. The table has roughly 160,000 clones, approximately 79% seen once. Sample: PBMCs. The receptors here all came from a male donor in good health and CMV-seronegative. The CDR3 runs from the conserved cysteine through the conserved F or W. Each record gives: V gene, CDR3 length, J gene, clone size, D gene, CDR3 DNA, CDR3 protein. The D gene is left open where the match is weak. Size values are once, few and many counts, or a class for expanded clones, and some rows have none.

TRBV20-1	10	TRBJ1-2	.	.	TGCAGTGTTCCCGTCTATGGCTACACCTTC	CSVPVYGYTF
TRBV5-5	13	TRBJ2-7	.	.	TGTGCCAGCAGCCAGGACAGAGGTTTGGGGCAGTACTTC	CASSQDRGLGQYF
TRBV5-1	17	TRBJ2-1	few	.	TGCGCCAGCAGCTTGGCGGTTCGTACGAGCTCCTACAATGAGCAGTTCTTC	CASSLAVRTSSYNEQFF
TRBV6-5	13	TRBJ2-7	.	.	TGTGCCAGCAGTTACGGCAGGGTCAACGAGCAGTACTTC	CASSYGRVNEQYF
TRBV5-1	16	TRBJ1-4	.	.	TGCGCCAGCAGCTTAAACGGGGGTTCAACTAATGAAAAACTGTTTTTT	CASSLNGGSTNEKLFF
TRBV10-3	14	TRBJ1-2	.	TRBD1	TGTGCCATCAGTAGCGGACAGGGTTTTGGTGGCTACACCTTC	CAISSGQGFGGYTF
TRBV30	17	TRBJ2-5	.	TRBD2	TGTGCCTGGAGTACCCTAGCGGGGGGGCATTTGCGAGAGACCCAGTACTTC	CAWSTLAGGHLRETQYF
TRBV5-1	18	TRBJ1-1	.	TRBD1	TGCGCCAGCAGCACCTGGACAGGGGACCGCGGGTGGAACACTGAAGCTTTCTTT	CASSTWTGDRGWNTEAFF
TRBV4-3	16	TRBJ1-5	.	.	TGCGCCAGCAGCCAAGACTGGGGGCCAACCAATCAGCCCCAGCATTTT	CASSQDWGPTNQPQHF
TRBV4-1	14	TRBJ1-4	.	.	TGCGCCAGCAGCCCAGCCCGGAGGGGTGAAAAACTGTTTTTT	CASSPARRGEKLFF
TRBV11-2	16	TRBJ1-5	.	.	TGTGCCAGCAGCTTAGAGGCAGGATATAGCAATCAGCCCCAGCATTTT	CASSLEAGYSNQPQHF
TRBV7-9	14	TRBJ1-2	once	TRBD1	TGTGCCAGCAGCAGGGACAGAGGAAGTTATGGCTACACCTTC	CASSRDRGSYGYTF
TRBV6-1	14	TRBJ2-3	.	.	TGTGCCAGCAGTGTGGGACATAGCACAGATACGCAGTATTTT	CASSVGHSTDTQYF
TRBV7-9	14	TRBJ2-7	.	TRBD2	TGTGCCACCCGGAGGGGAGGGAGCTCCTACGAGCAGTACTTC	CATRRGGSSYEQYF
TRBV7-9	13	TRBJ1-2	.	.	TGTGCCAGCAGCCCGGACAGAAGGTCTGGCTACACCTTC	CASSPDRRSGYTF
TRBV5-4	13	TRBJ1-2	.	.	TGTGCCAGCAGCTTGAACAGTAACTATGGCTACACCTTC	CASSLNSNYGYTF
TRBV5-1	15	TRBJ1-1	.	.	TGCGCCAGCAGCCCTGAACAGGGTCTGGTTACTGAAGCTTTCTTT	CASSPEQGLVTEAFF
TRBV2	12	TRBJ1-6	.	.	TGTGCCAGCACCCGAGGGAATTCACCCCTCCACTTT	CASTRGNSPLHF